This T cell receptor (beta chain) was documented in a study of cytomegalovirus exposure and HLA in healthy donors. The CDR3 covers 15 residues. Germline CDR1 reads LNHDA; CDR2 reads SQIVND (reference sequence). V trimming: 3 bases; J trimming: 0 bases; junction bases outside the gene matches: 2. PCR involved 60 Vbeta and 13 Jbeta primers. Clones were sequenced by immunoSEQ multiplex PCR, and TCRdb holds only the in-frame ones, with some missing. Its table records 90,000 to 150,000 clones. This receptor was taken from a man younger than 30 in good health and CMV-seronegative. The J gene is TRBJ1-2, the V gene TRBV19; TRBD1 agrees at 9 bases. Sequenced input: PBMCs. CDR3 sequence reads: CASSIRQGANYGYTF. The CDR3 DNA is TGTGCCAGTAGTATCCGACAGGGGGCTAACTATGGCTACACCTTC.